The present T cell receptor beta chain was sequenced within a study of cytomegalovirus exposure and HLA in healthy donors. This CDR3 is built from 16 residues. The V end lost 2 bases, the J end lost 7 bases, and 18 bases lay between the germline ends. From germline, CDR1 is MGHRA and CDR2 YSYEKL. The PCR ran on 60 Vbeta and 13 Jbeta primers. Measured with immunoSEQ multiplex PCR; TCRdb has only the in-frame clones, and not every one. This table has around 63,000 clones, just under 80% appearing once. This clone appeared a single time. The source of this sequence is a man in his forties in good health and CMV-seronegative. The gene calls are TRBV4-1 and TRBJ2-1; no clear D. The sequenced material came from PBMCs. CDR3 amino acids: CASSQILSLAKNEQFF. CDR3 DNA sequence: TGCGCCAGCAGCCAAATTCTGTCCTTAGCTAAGAATGAGCAGTTCTTC.